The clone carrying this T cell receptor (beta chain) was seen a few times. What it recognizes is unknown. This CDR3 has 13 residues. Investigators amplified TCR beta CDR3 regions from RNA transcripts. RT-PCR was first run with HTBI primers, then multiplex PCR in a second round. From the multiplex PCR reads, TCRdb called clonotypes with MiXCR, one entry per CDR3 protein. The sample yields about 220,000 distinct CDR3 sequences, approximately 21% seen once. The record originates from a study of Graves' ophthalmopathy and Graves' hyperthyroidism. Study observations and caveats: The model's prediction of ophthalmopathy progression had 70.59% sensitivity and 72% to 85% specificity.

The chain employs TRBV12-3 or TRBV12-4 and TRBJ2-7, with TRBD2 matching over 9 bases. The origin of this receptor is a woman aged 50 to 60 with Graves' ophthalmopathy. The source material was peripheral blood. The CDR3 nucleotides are TGTGGATCGGCGACTAGCGGAGCCTACGAGCAGTACTTC. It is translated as CGSATSGAYEQYF.